One sample yielded the 4 T cell receptor beta chains listed below, sequenced in a study of early T cells in non-severe SARS-CoV-2 infection. Via MiXCR, TCRdb re-called the 5' RACE reads, giving one row per CDR3 protein. The data show over 60,000 distinct CDR3 sequences, 9.5% seen once. The sample was whole blood. These receptors originate from an adult who was a healthcare worker with PCR-confirmed SARS-CoV-2 infection or an uninfected control (not recorded which).

The sample holds a few counts of this clonotype. The V gene is TRBV6-2 or TRBV6-3, the J gene TRBJ1-5; no reliable D call. Germline assignment: CDR1 MNHEY and CDR2 SVGEGT. This CDR3 is 13 amino acids long. V was trimmed by 6 bases and J by 0 bases, leaving 6 bases between them. Here the CDR3 reads CASREDSNQPQHF. The CDR3, as DNA: TGTGCCAGCAGGGAGGATAGCAATCAGCCCCAGCATTTT.

This clonotype was counted between two and nine times. The rearrangement links TRBV11-2 to TRBJ2-7; D gene ambiguous. The CDR3 is 11 amino acids. Germline V CDR1 and CDR2: SGHAT, FQNNGV. Deletions cut 5 bases from V and 4 bases from J, with 6 bases between. CDR3 coding DNA: TGTGCCAGCAGCACTCTGTACGAGCAGTACTTC. Translated, it gives CASSTLYEQYF.

This clonotype was seen ten or more times. V is TRBV19 and J is TRBJ1-2, with 7 bases matching TRBD1. Trimming cost V 3 bases and J 2 bases; bases outside gene matches: 3. Germline V gene sequence: CDR1 LNHDA, CDR2 SQIVND (reference sequence). The CDR3 has 14 amino acids. In DNA, the CDR3 is TGTGCCAGTAGTATCGGGACAGTGAACTATGGCTACACCTTC. This gives the protein CASSIGTVNYGYTF.

This clonotype has a handful of counts. The V call is TRBV24-1, the J call TRBJ2-3, with TRBD2 as a possible D gene (6 bases). There are 17 residues in the CDR3. Trimming took off 2 bases at V and 0 bases at J, with 14 bases between the two ends. Germline lookup yields CDR1 KGHDR and CDR2 SFDVKD. In nucleotides, the CDR3 is TGTGCCACCAGTGATTCCCCCGGGGGACCTAGCACAGATACGCAGTATTTT. It yields the protein CATSDSPGGPSTDTQYF.